This T cell receptor (beta chain) was obtained from a study of cytomegalovirus exposure and HLA in healthy donors listed by TCRdb under 2017. Study-wide context: An earlier analysis of approximately 590 of the donors reported 276 Gb of sequence data and 100 million to 140 million unique TCR beta sequences from about 200 million T cells. Approximately 300 gigabases of sequencing data and 70 million to 100 million unique TCR sequences made up an early release that covered under 750 HLA-typed donors. Among the roughly 390 genotyped donors, roughly 80% belonged to the genetic ancestry cluster associated with self-reported Caucasian donors. The study was designed to test whether signatures of past pathogen exposure could be identified by cataloging public T cell receptors. The study profiled the T cell repertoires of hundreds of subjects by immunosequencing and related them to cytomegalovirus serostatus. Along with the roughly 700-subject first cohort, a separate validation cohort of more than 90 different subjects was used. To predict cytomegalovirus infection status, the study combined high-throughput TCR immunosequencing, statistical association of individual TCRs with disease status, and machine learning. In a later analysis, previously published TCR beta repertoires from some 640 donors were re-analyzed and high-resolution HLA genotyping was added so that TCR occurrence patterns could be studied. Rather than using new phenotypic data, the later analysis identified candidate immune exposures from TCR beta sequences and from how often those sequences occurred across donors. An earlier analysis of 587 of the donors used high-throughput TCR beta sequencing to judge whether each TCR beta V gene segment behaved as functional or pseudogenic. Donor age, sex, ethnicity and CMV serostatus were compiled alongside the repertoire data. A later genetic analysis used genome-wide SNP genotypes for about 65% of the 666 donors, treating that subset as a discovery cohort. Every discovery cohort repertoire had been produced on one sequencing platform. HLA typing included class I and class II loci at four-digit resolution. Typing coverage differed by locus: A, B, C, DRB1 and DQB1 were typed in roughly 620-630 donors, DQA1 in about 500, DPA1 in around 610, and DPB1 in 400 to 480. Several DR-DQ haplotypes were treated as single units for association and clustering because of strong linkage in the cohort. Across some 400 genotyped donors of the cohort, an average of roughly 200,000 unique TCR beta nucleotide sequences per donor were sequenced, and roughly 20% of those sequences were non-productive.

Findings and caveats that apply to the study as a whole: The earlier analysis of fewer than 750 of the donors excluded 15 to 20 rarely observed V segments, including chromosome 9 orphons, because counts were too low. Roughly uniform sequencing depth across donors was assumed in presence/absence analyses, although this assumption may not hold. Because the 87-base-pair reads could not distinguish some IMGT-functional V segments, including TRBV6-2 and TRBV6-3, those segments were excluded. The only immune exposure information available for the cohort was CMV serostatus. In a later analysis, HLA-associated TCR beta chains were found to be more clonally expanded and to have lower generation probabilities than equally common non-associated chains. Correlated functional status among segregating V segments might be attributable to linkage disequilibrium, but an unknown experimental factor could not be ruled out. It was suggested by the authors that the approach could potentially be generalized to other disease states and immunological phenotypes. According to a later analysis, parvovirus B19, influenza, CMV and Epstein-Barr virus appeared linked to several top co-occurrence clusters. Assigning TCR associations to individual alleles was difficult when HLA alleles, especially DR and DQ, strongly co-occurred. In an earlier analysis of more than 450 of the donors, most TCR beta V segments were observed in productive rearrangements about 90% or about 30% of the time, broadly matching IMGT annotations. Most CMV-associated TCR beta chains appeared to be HLA-restricted in a later analysis, and the HLA associations seemed to be driven largely by CMV exposure. Three of the identified cytomegalovirus-associated TCR beta chains were confirmed in vitro to be specific for cytomegalovirus antigens. In this cohort, only TCR beta chains were sequenced, and detectable features were limited by the absence of alpha or paired-chain data. A further reported finding was that TCR beta sequences accurately predicted the HLA-A and HLA-B alleles for most subjects in the first cohort. Because HLA typing was unavailable for some donors at each locus, only the typed subset was used in association tests. Most TCR sequences were observed very rarely across donors, whereas some public TCRs were present in many individuals. A cluster of highly shared sequence variants was judged likely to be a technical artifact of the sequencing pipeline. Compared with the 666-donor mean, donors in an Asian-associated ancestry cluster had fewer N-insertions in productive TCRs, according to a later genetic analysis. In the study, 150 to 200 TCR beta chains were listed as associated with cytomegalovirus. The classifier was reported to diagnose cytomegalovirus status with high specificity and sensitivity in both the original and validation cohorts. In a later analysis, TCR association rates were found to vary across HLA loci, with the most associated TCRs seen for DRB1 alleles and the fewest for HLA-C alleles. At a false discovery rate of 0.05, a later analysis linked under 20,000 TCR beta sequences to specific HLA alleles. In a later genetic analysis, a missense DCLRE1C variant was associated with V-gene and J-gene trimming of TCR beta chains, and the association was replicated in an independent cohort.

Library generation was performed with the immunoSEQ multiplex PCR assay. The multiplex PCR relied on a mix of 60 forward primers for TCR Vbeta segments and 13 reverse primers for TCR Jbeta segments. The CDR3 region of rearranged TCR beta genes was amplified from genomic DNA by a multiplex PCR assay. The Illumina HiSeq System was used to sequence the amplified TCR beta libraries as 87-base-pair reads. The original methods were these. A later analysis tallied roughly 76 million unique TCR beta chains across the 640 or so repertoires, and about 10 million of those chains were shared by two or more donors. A nearest-neighbor algorithm error-corrected the raw reads and collapsed the reads into unique sequences, merging closely related sequences to remove PCR and sequencing errors. V, D and J gene segments were assigned by aligning CDR3 sequences to IMGT reference sequences. Each retained sequence needed at least a six-nucleotide match to both a V gene segment and a J gene segment. Rearrangements were called productive when the CDR3 lacked stop codons and stayed in frame with V and J; all others were non-productive. Following IMGT convention, CDR3 was defined as the stretch from the second conserved V-encoded cysteine to the conserved J-encoded phenylalanine. The earlier analysis of around 640 of the donors excluded sequences that lacked an unambiguous match to a single V gene segment. An earlier analysis of fewer than 650 of the donors classified V segments as functional when productive rearrangements were above 56.7% and as segregating when the standard deviation between donors was above 5%. To diagnose cytomegalovirus status from the catalog of TCR beta chain sequences, a statistical classification framework was built. A later analysis assigned V and J genes by comparing TCR nucleotide sequences with IMGT/GENE-DB human TR gene sequences. In a later analysis, CDR3 sequences and most-parsimonious VDJ recombination scenarios were assigned using the TCRdist pipeline. In a later analysis, each TCR beta chain was defined by its CDR3 amino acid sequence together with its V-gene family, and reads without a unique V-gene family were excluded. In a later analysis, several hundred highly shared, low-generation-probability nucleotide sequences were removed to address suspected cross-contamination and a sequencing artifact. In a later analysis, a clonal expansion index was calculated for each public chain from normalized within-repertoire ranks of inferred template counts. In a later analysis, generation probabilities were computed using a VDJ recombination model fitted to out-of-frame rearrangements, and the results were checked against IGoR. In a later analysis, TCR-TCR, TCR-HLA and TCR-CMV co-occurrence was scored with hypergeometric tests, and a repertoire-size bias correction was applied to TCR pairs. To estimate false discovery rates, a later analysis permuted the HLA or CMV assignments 20 times. A later analysis grouped co-occurring TCRs with DBSCAN, adding TCRdist sequence similarity when clustering within HLA-allele-positive subsets. Repertoires with fewer than 30,000 or more than 120,000 public chains, plus five repertoires with anomalous nucleotide sharing, were excluded from co-occurrence clustering. As stored in TCRdb, this immuneACCESS dataset retains in-frame rearrangements with V and J assigned. A fraction of the clones does not appear; measured against another copy, unresolved V genes explain less than half of the discrepancy, and the remainder lacks a known reason. That table furnishes V, J and clone size, whereas the DNA furnished D and trimming. Present in this sample are some 160,000 clones, 60% to 85% of which were seen just once. 4.5% to 6% of the sample comes from the top ten.

Turning to this clone: This clone's antigen is unknown. No base-level quality is on record; no much larger clone is a single base apart.

The cohort consisted of 650 to 700 healthy bone marrow donors. Cohort members were all nominally healthy when sampled, although unrecorded immune exposures were likely present. The donor was CMV seronegative and was included in the group of 352 seronegative cohort members. Each donor provided a peripheral blood sample, and peripheral blood mononuclear cells were used for TCR beta sequencing. Genomic DNA was extracted from the blood cell samples with the Qiagen DNeasy Blood Extraction Kit. Relative to germline, V is 3 bases shorter and J is 2 bases shorter, with 10 bases between their ends. The germline V gene encodes CDR1 LNHDA and CDR2 SQIVND (reference sequence). Its CDR3 holds 14 amino acids, cysteine through phenylalanine. The only DNA kept is the CDR3, 42 bases in frame from the first base.

Sequencing was carried out using PBMCs. Recombination linked TRBV19 to TRBJ1-2; TRBD1 is a possible D gene, resting on 6 matching bases. The TCR originated in a middle-aged man in good health and CMV-seronegative. The nucleotide sequence is given as TGTGCCAGTAGTATGAGTACAGGGAACTATGGCTACACCTTC. The resulting protein is CASSMSTGNYGYTF.